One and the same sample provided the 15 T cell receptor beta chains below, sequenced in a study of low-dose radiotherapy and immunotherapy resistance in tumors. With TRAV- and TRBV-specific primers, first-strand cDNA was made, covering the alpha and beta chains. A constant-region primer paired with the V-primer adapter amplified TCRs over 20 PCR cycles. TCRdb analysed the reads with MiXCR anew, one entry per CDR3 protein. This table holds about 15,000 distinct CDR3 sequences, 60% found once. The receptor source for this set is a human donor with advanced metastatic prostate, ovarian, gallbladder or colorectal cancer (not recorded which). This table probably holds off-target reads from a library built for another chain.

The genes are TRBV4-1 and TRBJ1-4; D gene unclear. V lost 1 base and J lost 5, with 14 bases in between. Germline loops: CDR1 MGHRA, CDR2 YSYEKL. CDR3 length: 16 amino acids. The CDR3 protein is CASSQVPVGYNEKLFF. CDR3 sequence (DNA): TGCGCCAGCAGCCAAGTCCCCGTGGGATACAATGAAAAACTGTTTTTT.

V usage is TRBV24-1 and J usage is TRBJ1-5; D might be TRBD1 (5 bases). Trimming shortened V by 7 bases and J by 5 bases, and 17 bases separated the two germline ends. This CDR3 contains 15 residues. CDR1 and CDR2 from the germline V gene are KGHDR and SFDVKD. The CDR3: CATSPGGGSHQPQHF. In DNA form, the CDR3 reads TGTGCCACCAGCCCCGGGGGAGGGAGCCATCAGCCCCAGCATTTT.

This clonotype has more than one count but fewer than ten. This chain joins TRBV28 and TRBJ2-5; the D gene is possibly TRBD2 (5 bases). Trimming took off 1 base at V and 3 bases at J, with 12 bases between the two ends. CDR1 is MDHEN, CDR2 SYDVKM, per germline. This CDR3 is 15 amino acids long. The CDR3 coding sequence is TGTGCCAGCAGTTTATATGGTAGGCGGGAAGAGACCCAGTACTTC. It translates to CASSLYGRREETQYF.

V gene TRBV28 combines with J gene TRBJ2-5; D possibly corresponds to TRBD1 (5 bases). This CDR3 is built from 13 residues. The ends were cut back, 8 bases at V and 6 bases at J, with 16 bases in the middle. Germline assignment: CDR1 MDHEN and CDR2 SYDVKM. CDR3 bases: TGTGCCAGCGTTCGGCAGGGTGGGAAGACCCAGTACTTC. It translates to CASVRQGGKTQYF.

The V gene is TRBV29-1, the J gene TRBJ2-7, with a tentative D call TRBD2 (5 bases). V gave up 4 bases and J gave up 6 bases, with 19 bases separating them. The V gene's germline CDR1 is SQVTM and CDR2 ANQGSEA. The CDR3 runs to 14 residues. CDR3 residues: CSVVKQNPRGEQYF. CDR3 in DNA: TGCAGCGTTGTAAAGCAGAACCCTCGGGGCGAGCAGTACTTC.

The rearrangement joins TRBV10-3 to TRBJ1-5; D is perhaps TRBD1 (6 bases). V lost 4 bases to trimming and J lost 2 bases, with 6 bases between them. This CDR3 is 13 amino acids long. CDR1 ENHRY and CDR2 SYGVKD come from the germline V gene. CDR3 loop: CAISGQGNQPQHF. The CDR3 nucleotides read TGTGCCATCAGTGGACAGGGCAATCAGCCCCAGCATTTT.

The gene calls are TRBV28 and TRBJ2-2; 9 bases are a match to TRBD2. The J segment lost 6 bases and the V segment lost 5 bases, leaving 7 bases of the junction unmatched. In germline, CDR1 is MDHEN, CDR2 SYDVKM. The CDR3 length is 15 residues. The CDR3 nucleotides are TGTGCCAGCAGTAGTAGCGGGAGTATGGCCGGGGAGCTGTTTTTT. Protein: CASSSSGSMAGELFF.

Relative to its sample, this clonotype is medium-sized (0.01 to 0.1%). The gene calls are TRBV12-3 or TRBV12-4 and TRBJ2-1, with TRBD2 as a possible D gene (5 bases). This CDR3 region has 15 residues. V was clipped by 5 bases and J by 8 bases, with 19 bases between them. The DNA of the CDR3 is TGTGCCAGCAGTGCCGGGGTAGCCGACTTCGATGAGCAGTTCTTC. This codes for CASSAGVADFDEQFF.

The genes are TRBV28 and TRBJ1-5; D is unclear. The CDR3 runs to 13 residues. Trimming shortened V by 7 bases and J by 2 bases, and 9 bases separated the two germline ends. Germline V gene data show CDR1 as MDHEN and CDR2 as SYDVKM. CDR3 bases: TGTGCCAGCAAAGTCGGGGGCAATCAGCCCCAGCATTTT. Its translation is CASKVGGNQPQHF.

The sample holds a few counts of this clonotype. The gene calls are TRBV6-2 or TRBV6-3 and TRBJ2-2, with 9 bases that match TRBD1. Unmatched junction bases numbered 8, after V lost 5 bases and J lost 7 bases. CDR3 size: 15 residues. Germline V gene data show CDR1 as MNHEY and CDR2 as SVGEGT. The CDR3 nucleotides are TGTGCCAGCAGTCTTCCGGGACAGGGTGGCGGGGAGCTGTTTTTT. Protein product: CASSLPGQGGGELFF.

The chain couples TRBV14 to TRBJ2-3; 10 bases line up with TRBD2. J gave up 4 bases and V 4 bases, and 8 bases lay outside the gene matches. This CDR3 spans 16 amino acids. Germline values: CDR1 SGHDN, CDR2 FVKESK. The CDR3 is CASSPASGSWSDTQYF. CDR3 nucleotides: TGTGCCAGCAGCCCCGCTAGCGGGAGCTGGTCAGATACGCAGTATTTT.

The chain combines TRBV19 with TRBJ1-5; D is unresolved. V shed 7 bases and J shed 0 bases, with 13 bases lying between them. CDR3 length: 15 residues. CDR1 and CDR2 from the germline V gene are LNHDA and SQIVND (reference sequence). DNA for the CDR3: TGTGCCAGTACCGTAGACGGGTTTAGCAATCAGCCCCAGCATTTT. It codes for CASTVDGFSNQPQHF.

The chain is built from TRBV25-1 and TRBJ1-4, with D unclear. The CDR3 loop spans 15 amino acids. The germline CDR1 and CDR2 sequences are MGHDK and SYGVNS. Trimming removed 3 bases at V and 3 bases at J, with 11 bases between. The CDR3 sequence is CASSDSPKPNEKLFF. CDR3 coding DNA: TGTGCCAGCAGTGACTCCCCAAAACCTAATGAAAAACTGTTTTTT.

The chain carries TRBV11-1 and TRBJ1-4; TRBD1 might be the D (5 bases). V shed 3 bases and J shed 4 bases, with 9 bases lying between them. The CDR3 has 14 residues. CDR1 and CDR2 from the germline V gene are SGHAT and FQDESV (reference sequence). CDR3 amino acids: CASSLNQGNEKLFF. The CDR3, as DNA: TGTGCCAGCAGCTTGAACCAGGGTAATGAAAAACTGTTTTTT. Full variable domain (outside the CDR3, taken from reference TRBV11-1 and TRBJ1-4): EAEVAQSPRYKITEKSQAVAFWCDPISGHATLYWYRQILGQGPELLVQFQDESVVDDSQLPKDRFSAERLKGVDSTLKIQPAELGDSAMYLCASSLNQGNEKLFFGSGTQLSVL.

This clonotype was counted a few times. CDR3 DNA sequence: TGTGCCAGCACAGGTGATTCTTTCTTAGGCTACACCTTC. Protein sequence: CASTGDSFLGYTF. This chain links TRBV27 with TRBJ1-2, with unresolved D. The CDR3 spans 13 residues. The germline CDR1 and CDR2 sequences are MNHEY and SMNVEV (reference sequence). The germline V and J ends were trimmed by 7 bases and 8 bases, with 17 bases remaining between them.